This T cell receptor (beta chain) derives from a study of cytomegalovirus exposure and HLA in healthy donors. Study-wide findings and caveats: What was likely a sequencing artifact was a cluster of highly shared sequence variants. High specificity and sensitivity for cytomegalovirus status were reported for the classifier. It was fewer than 200 TCR beta chains that were listed as cytomegalovirus-associated. A later analysis revealed that TCR association rates differed between HLA loci, peaking at DRB1 and bottoming out at HLA-C.

The PCR made use of 60 Vbeta and 13 Jbeta primers. Method: immunoSEQ multiplex PCR; TCRdb's copy keeps in-frame clones and lacks some. Of around 190,000 clones in the sample, 87% were seen once. The CDR3 consists of 16 residues. V lost 1 base and J lost 1, with 12 bases in between. Germline assignment: CDR1 LGHNT and CDR2 FRNRAP. Worth noting for this clone: Its specificity is not known.

This clonotype originated in a boy aged 2 to 9 in good health and CMV-seronegative. Sequenced: PBMCs. The rearrangement joins TRBV12-5 to TRBJ2-3; weak D call: TRBD2 (5 bases). This chain's CDR3 is CASGLGLTPGTDTQYF. The DNA of the CDR3 is TGTGCTAGTGGTTTGGGACTAACCCCAGGCACAGATACGCAGTATTTT.